Listed below are T cell receptor beta chains from one sample, sequenced in a study of cytomegalovirus exposure and HLA in healthy donors. This table comes from immunoSEQ multiplex PCR, and its TCRdb copy is limited to in-frame clones, with some not included. The table has 200,000 or so clones, 80% to 90% seen once; the top ten hold 2.9%. The sequenced material came from PBMCs. These receptors were taken from a woman between 18 and 29 years old in good health and CMV-seronegative. Each CDR3 is given with its conserved first and last residue. Each record gives: J gene, clone size, D gene, V gene, CDR3 DNA, CDR3 protein. The D gene is left open where the match is weak. Clone sizes are given selectively: once, few, many, or a class where the clone is expanded.

j_call: TRBJ1-5
clone_size: .
d_call: .
v_call: TRBV28
cdr3_nt: TGTGCCAGCAGTTGGGGGGGTTGGGGGAGGCCCCAGCATTTT
cdr3_aa: CASSWGGWGRPQHF

j_call: TRBJ2-1
clone_size: .
d_call: TRBD2
v_call: TRBV9
cdr3_nt: TGTGCCAGCAGCTGGACTAGCGGGAGTAACGATGAGCAGTTCTTC
cdr3_aa: CASSWTSGSNDEQFF

j_call: TRBJ2-7
clone_size: .
d_call: TRBD1
v_call: TRBV28
cdr3_nt: TGTGCCAGCAGTATCGGGACAGGGCCCTACGAGCAGTACTTC
cdr3_aa: CASSIGTGPYEQYF

j_call: TRBJ2-2
clone_size: .
d_call: .
v_call: TRBV6-1
cdr3_nt: TGTGCCAGCAGTGGAACCCTCCTGGGAGAGCTCAACACCGGGGAGCTGTTTTTT
cdr3_aa: CASSGTLLGELNTGELFF

j_call: TRBJ1-5
clone_size: .
d_call: .
v_call: TRBV28
cdr3_nt: TGTGCCAGCAGTTTGTTGTCAGGGCTGGCTGGGCCCCAGCATTTT
cdr3_aa: CASSLLSGLAGPQHF

j_call: TRBJ1-1
clone_size: .
d_call: .
v_call: TRBV28
cdr3_nt: TGTGCCATCGGGAGGGACAACTTAGGGGACACTGAAGCTTTCTTT
cdr3_aa: CAIGRDNLGDTEAFF

j_call: TRBJ1-2
clone_size: .
d_call: .
v_call: TRBV5-6
cdr3_nt: TGTGCCAGCAGCTTGTATCAGGGCTTGGACTATGGCTACACCTTC
cdr3_aa: CASSLYQGLDYGYTF

j_call: TRBJ1-2
clone_size: .
d_call: TRBD1
v_call: TRBV6-1
cdr3_nt: TGTGCCAGCAGTGAAGAGGTTCTACAGGGGGCGGGCTATGGCTACACCTTC
cdr3_aa: CASSEEVLQGAGYGYTF

j_call: TRBJ2-7
clone_size: .
d_call: .
v_call: TRBV5-8
cdr3_nt: TGTGCCAGCAGCTTGTGGGGCCCTAACGAGCAGTACTTC
cdr3_aa: CASSLWGPNEQYF

j_call: TRBJ2-1
clone_size: .
d_call: TRBD2
v_call: TRBV4-1
cdr3_nt: TGCGCCAGCAGCCAAGAACCATCCATAGCGGGAGCTTACAATGAGCAGTTCTTC
cdr3_aa: CASSQEPSIAGAYNEQFF

j_call: TRBJ2-2
clone_size: .
d_call: .
v_call: TRBV6-5
cdr3_nt: TGTGCCAGCAGTTACTCCGCCGTCGGCACCGGGGAGCTGTTTTTT
cdr3_aa: CASSYSAVGTGELFF

j_call: TRBJ1-1
clone_size: once
d_call: .
v_call: TRBV7-2
cdr3_nt: TGTGCCAGCTCCCAGAACAGGGATCCAAACACTGAAGCTTTCTTT
cdr3_aa: CASSQNRDPNTEAFF

j_call: TRBJ2-2
clone_size: .
d_call: .
v_call: TRBV19
cdr3_nt: TGTGCCAGTAGTATCGACAGATCAGAAAGTAACACCGGGGAGCTGTTTTTT
cdr3_aa: CASSIDRSESNTGELFF

j_call: TRBJ2-7
clone_size: .
d_call: .
v_call: TRBV29-1
cdr3_nt: TGCAGCGTTCTAGCGATAACACCCCCCTCTTTACTCTACGAGCAGTACTTC
cdr3_aa: CSVLAITPPSLLYEQYF

j_call: TRBJ2-3
clone_size: once
d_call: TRBD2
v_call: TRBV6-1
cdr3_nt: TGTGCCAGCGGCGTGACTAGCGGGGGGGCGGATACGCAGTATTTT
cdr3_aa: CASGVTSGGADTQYF

j_call: TRBJ2-7
clone_size: .
d_call: TRBD2
v_call: TRBV7-9
cdr3_nt: TGTGCCAGCAGCCAAGGTGATGGACGGCCTAGCGGGAGGGCCTACGAGCAGTACTTC
cdr3_aa: CASSQGDGRPSGRAYEQYF

j_call: TRBJ2-1
clone_size: .
d_call: TRBD2
v_call: TRBV29-1
cdr3_nt: TGCAGCGTTGAAGATCTGGCTAGCGGGGGTCCCAGGGATGAGCAGTTCTTC
cdr3_aa: CSVEDLASGGPRDEQFF

j_call: TRBJ2-5
clone_size: once
d_call: .
v_call: TRBV5-1
cdr3_nt: TGCGCCACCCGCGGGATACAAGAGACCCAGTACTTC
cdr3_aa: CATRGIQETQYF

j_call: TRBJ2-5
clone_size: .
d_call: TRBD1
v_call: TRBV11-2
cdr3_nt: TGTGCCAGCAGCTTAGAGCAGGGGGAAGGTTATGGGGAGACCCAGTACTTC
cdr3_aa: CASSLEQGEGYGETQYF

j_call: TRBJ2-5
clone_size: once
d_call: TRBD2
v_call: TRBV27
cdr3_nt: TGTGCCAGCAGTTTATGGGGGGGATCGCAAGAGACCCAGTACTTC
cdr3_aa: CASSLWGGSQETQYF

j_call: TRBJ1-1
clone_size: .
d_call: TRBD1
v_call: TRBV6-1
cdr3_nt: TGTGCCAGCAATGAACTGGCAGGGGGCGAGGGCACTGAAGCTTTCTTT
cdr3_aa: CASNELAGGEGTEAFF

j_call: TRBJ1-1
clone_size: .
d_call: .
v_call: TRBV5-5
cdr3_nt: TGTGCCAGCAGCTCCGGGCGACGCGGGGTGAACACTGAAGCTTTCTTT
cdr3_aa: CASSSGRRGVNTEAFF

j_call: TRBJ1-4
clone_size: .
d_call: TRBD1
v_call: TRBV7-9
cdr3_nt: TGTGCCAGCAGCTCGAAAGACAGGGGCTTTAATGAAAAACTGTTTTTT
cdr3_aa: CASSSKDRGFNEKLFF

j_call: TRBJ1-2
clone_size: few
d_call: .
v_call: TRBV18
cdr3_nt: TGTGCCAGCTCACCCCCCCAGGGGTCGATCCCCTATGGCTACACCTTC
cdr3_aa: CASSPPQGSIPYGYTF

j_call: TRBJ2-1
clone_size: .
d_call: .
v_call: TRBV25-1
cdr3_nt: TGTGCCAGCAGTGATACAGGGTTGGTGGGAAATGAGCAGTTCTTC
cdr3_aa: CASSDTGLVGNEQFF

j_call: TRBJ2-7
clone_size: .
d_call: TRBD2
v_call: TRBV29-1
cdr3_nt: TGCAGCATTACTAGCGGGGCATCTTCCTACGAGCAGTACTTC
cdr3_aa: CSITSGASSYEQYF

j_call: TRBJ2-3
clone_size: .
d_call: TRBD2
v_call: TRBV27
cdr3_nt: TGTGCCAGCAGTTTCCTTTTAGCGGGAGGCCCCACAGATACGCAGTATTTT
cdr3_aa: CASSFLLAGGPTDTQYF

j_call: TRBJ2-7
clone_size: .
d_call: .
v_call: TRBV14
cdr3_nt: TGTGCCAGCAGCCCCAGCGGCGGGCATACCTACGAGCAGTACTTC
cdr3_aa: CASSPSGGHTYEQYF

j_call: TRBJ1-1
clone_size: .
d_call: TRBD1
v_call: TRBV29-1
cdr3_nt: TGCAGCGTTAAAAGACAGGGATCAAACACTGAAGCTTTCTTT
cdr3_aa: CSVKRQGSNTEAFF

j_call: TRBJ1-2
clone_size: .
d_call: .
v_call: TRBV5-6
cdr3_nt: TGTGCCAGCAGCCCGGGCGTAGTCGGGGGAGCTAATTATGGCTACACCTTC
cdr3_aa: CASSPGVVGGANYGYTF

j_call: TRBJ2-1
clone_size: .
d_call: TRBD2
v_call: TRBV27
cdr3_nt: TGTGCCAGCAGTTCACTACTAGCGGGAGGGCCCCATGAGCAGTTCTTC
cdr3_aa: CASSSLLAGGPHEQFF

j_call: TRBJ1-1
clone_size: .
d_call: .
v_call: TRBV5-1
cdr3_nt: TGCGCCAGCAGCTTGGAGGTTCAGGGTGGTAACACTGAAGCTTTCTTT
cdr3_aa: CASSLEVQGGNTEAFF

j_call: TRBJ2-7
clone_size: few
d_call: .
v_call: TRBV2
cdr3_nt: TGTGCCAGCAGTCGGACTACCTACGAGCAGTACTTC
cdr3_aa: CASSRTTYEQYF

j_call: TRBJ1-4
clone_size: .
d_call: .
v_call: TRBV9
cdr3_nt: TGTGCCAGCAGCGCTTGGGGGGGGCGCGAAAAACTGTTTTTT
cdr3_aa: CASSAWGGREKLFF

j_call: TRBJ2-7
clone_size: .
d_call: TRBD2
v_call: TRBV2
cdr3_nt: TGTGCCAGCAGTGTTAGCGGGGCTAGCTCCTACGAGCAGTACTTC
cdr3_aa: CASSVSGASSYEQYF

j_call: TRBJ2-7
clone_size: .
d_call: TRBD1
v_call: TRBV5-1
cdr3_nt: TGCGCCAGCAGCTCGACTGACAGGGACGATTACGAGCAGTACTTC
cdr3_aa: CASSSTDRDDYEQYF

j_call: TRBJ2-7
clone_size: .
d_call: TRBD2
v_call: TRBV15
cdr3_nt: TGTGCCACCAGCAGCGTACTAGCGGGAGACCACGAGCAGTACTTC
cdr3_aa: CATSSVLAGDHEQYF

j_call: TRBJ2-7
clone_size: .
d_call: .
v_call: TRBV28
cdr3_nt: TGTGCCAGCAGTCTGTGGGACACCTCCTACGAGCAGTACTTC
cdr3_aa: CASSLWDTSYEQYF

j_call: TRBJ1-4
clone_size: .
d_call: TRBD1
v_call: TRBV4-1
cdr3_nt: TGCGCCAGCAGCCACCCTACGACAGGGCTGGATGAAAAACTGTTTTTT
cdr3_aa: CASSHPTTGLDEKLFF

j_call: TRBJ2-7
clone_size: .
d_call: TRBD1
v_call: TRBV7-9
cdr3_nt: TGTGCCAGCAGCTTAGGGGGGACAGGGTTCTATGAGCAGTACTTC
cdr3_aa: CASSLGGTGFYEQYF

j_call: TRBJ2-7
clone_size: .
d_call: TRBD1
v_call: TRBV14
cdr3_nt: TGTGCCAGCAGCCAAGGTTGGGTGTGGGGGACAGGTTCCTACGAGCAGTACTTC
cdr3_aa: CASSQGWVWGTGSYEQYF

j_call: TRBJ2-7
clone_size: .
d_call: TRBD1
v_call: TRBV4-3
cdr3_nt: TGCGCCAGCAGCCAAGTTCTAGGGGGCACAAGCGAGCAGTACTTC
cdr3_aa: CASSQVLGGTSEQYF

j_call: TRBJ1-1
clone_size: .
d_call: .
v_call: TRBV5-1
cdr3_nt: TGCGCCAGCAGCTTGGGCAGGGGCACTGAAGCTTTCTTT
cdr3_aa: CASSLGRGTEAFF